This is a list of T cell receptor beta chains from one sample in a study of cytomegalovirus exposure and HLA in healthy donors. Libraries were prepared by immunoSEQ multiplex PCR; TCRdb keeps only in-frame clonotypes and omits some of them. The sample includes around 200,000 clones, about 85% of them seen just once. Sequencing was done on a sample of PBMCs. The source is a man aged 45-65 years in good health and CMV-seronegative. CDR3s include the opening cysteine and the closing phenylalanine or tryptophan. D genes are given only for firm matches. Size tells how often a clone was seen (once, few, many) or the class of an expanded clone, and some rows leave it out.

. | TRBJ2-1 | TRBD1 | TRBV4-1 | CASSQDRGQGSNEQFF | TGCGCCAGCAGCCAAGACCGCGGACAGGGGAGCAATGAGCAGTTCTTC
. | TRBJ2-3 | TRBD1 | TRBV4-3 | CASSDRGVTDTQYF | TGCGCCAGCAGCGACAGGGGGGTCACAGATACGCAGTATTTT
. | TRBJ2-5 | TRBD2 | TRBV6-1 | CASSGAGTSETQYF | TGTGCCAGCAGCGGAGCCGGGACTAGCGAGACCCAGTACTTC
. | TRBJ2-5 | TRBD1 | TRBV2 | CASRVGTGGAETQYF | TGTGCCAGCAGGGTCGGGACAGGGGGCGCGGAGACCCAGTACTTC
once | TRBJ1-2 | . | TRBV11-2 | CASSLTDPPRGGYTF | TGTGCCAGCAGCCTTACAGACCCCCCGCGGGGTGGCTACACCTTC
. | TRBJ2-2 | . | TRBV7-2 | CASGQFAGGTGELFF | TGTGCCAGCGGACAATTTGCCGGGGGCACCGGGGAGCTGTTTTTT
. | TRBJ2-4 | TRBD2 | TRBV11-2 | CASSFLAGQQYF | TGTGCCAGCAGCTTCCTAGCGGGACAGCAGTACTTC
. | TRBJ1-6 | . | TRBV4-3 | CASSTSVAGSPPLHF | TGCGCCAGCAGCACTAGTGTGGCAGGTTCCCCACCCCTCCACTTT
. | TRBJ2-4 | . | TRBV4-3 | CASSQDRVPKNIQYF | TGCGCCAGCAGCCAAGATCGGGTACCCAAAAACATTCAGTACTTC
once | TRBJ2-2 | . | TRBV11-2 | CASSLGQMNTGELFF | TGTGCCAGCAGCTTAGGACAGATGAACACCGGGGAGCTGTTTTTT
. | TRBJ1-5 | TRBD1 | TRBV7-2 | CASSSGTGAQGPQHF | TGTGCCAGCAGCTCGGGGACAGGGGCCCAGGGGCCCCAGCATTTT
once | TRBJ1-4 | TRBD1 | TRBV18 | CASSPGTGNEKLFF | TGTGCCAGCTCACCGGGGACAGGGAATGAAAAACTGTTTTTT
. | TRBJ2-1 | TRBD1 | TRBV9 | CASSASSGGQGRNEQFF | TGTGCCAGCAGCGCCTCCTCAGGGGGACAGGGTCGGAATGAGCAGTTCTTC
. | TRBJ2-5 | . | TRBV30 | CAGNQGQETQYF | TGTGCCGGAAATCAGGGTCAAGAGACCCAGTACTTC
. | TRBJ1-2 | TRBD1 | TRBV5-6 | CASSPGQGFGYTF | TGTGCCAGCAGCCCGGGACAGGGGTTTGGCTACACCTTC
. | TRBJ1-5 | . | TRBV27 | CASSPLGGNSNQPQHF | TGTGCCAGCAGTCCGCTTGGGGGGAATAGCAATCAGCCCCAGCATTTT
. | TRBJ1-3 | . | TRBV6-5 | CATLNPSGNTIYF | TGTGCCACCCTTAATCCCTCTGGAAACACCATATATTTT
. | TRBJ1-2 | . | TRBV7-2 | CASSPPTSGGRGYTF | TGTGCCAGCAGCCCCCCAACGAGTGGAGGCCGTGGCTACACCTTC
few | TRBJ1-1 | TRBD1 | TRBV5-6 | CASSYLGQGAEAFF | TGTGCCAGCAGCTACCTTGGACAGGGGGCTGAAGCTTTCTTT
few | TRBJ2-1 | . | TRBV4-1 | CASSQAGESNEQFF | TGCGCCAGCAGCCAAGCCGGAGAGTCCAATGAGCAGTTCTTC
. | TRBJ2-1 | TRBD1 | TRBV5-4 | CASSRDSSYNEQFF | TGTGCCAGCAGCAGGGACAGCTCGTACAATGAGCAGTTCTTC
. | TRBJ2-3 | . | TRBV28 | CASSLSASGDPTDTQYF | TGTGCCAGCAGTTTGTCTGCCTCAGGGGACCCCACAGATACGCAGTATTTT
. | TRBJ1-1 | TRBD1 | TRBV7-9 | CASSRPTGGSTEAFF | TGTGCCAGCAGCCGTCCGACAGGGGGTAGCACTGAAGCTTTCTTT
. | TRBJ2-5 | . | TRBV6-6 | CASRGATQETQYF | TGTGCCAGCAGGGGGGCTACCCAAGAGACCCAGTACTTC
. | TRBJ2-2 | . | TRBV27 | CASTLSGTMNTGELFF | TGTGCCAGCACCCTCTCCGGGACAATGAACACCGGGGAGCTGTTTTTT
. | TRBJ2-5 | . | TRBV25-1 | CASSAWRAQETQYF | TGTGCCAGCAGTGCTTGGAGAGCCCAAGAGACCCAGTACTTC
. | TRBJ2-1 | TRBD1 | TRBV30 | CAWSGQRSGGSYNEQFF | TGTGCCTGGAGTGGGCAAAGGTCAGGGGGCTCCTACAATGAGCAGTTCTTC
few | TRBJ1-3 | . | TRBV5-8 | CASRLGNTIYF | TGTGCCAGCAGGCTCGGGAACACCATATATTTT
. | TRBJ1-1 | TRBD1 | TRBV6-5 | CASNNKGAVNTEAFF | TGTGCCAGCAATAACAAGGGGGCCGTTAACACTGAAGCTTTCTTT
few | TRBJ2-3 | . | TRBV5-8 | CASSLKGSGVREQYF | TGTGCCAGCAGCTTGAAAGGTTCGGGGGTTCGAGAGCAGTATTTT
. | TRBJ1-1 | TRBD1 | TRBV5-4 | CASSSTGFRMNTEAFF | TGTGCCAGCAGCTCGACAGGGTTCCGCATGAACACTGAAGCTTTCTTT
. | TRBJ1-4 | . | TRBV6-1 | CASSKGDFNEKLFF | TGTGCCAGCAGCAAAGGAGACTTTAATGAAAAACTGTTTTTT
. | TRBJ1-3 | . | TRBV4-2 | CAFGSGDTIYF | TGTGCCTTCGGGAGCGGAGACACCATATATTTT